This T cell receptor beta chain is drawn from a study of shared clonotypes between healthy human individuals. Donors, without exception, were Caucasian adults residing in Nashville, Tennessee. The authors divided CD4+ cells into CD45RA+ naive and CD45RA-negative memory subsets. About this clone itself: Its target is not known.

The CDR3 consists of 14 residues. Looked up from germline, CDR1 is SGHRS and CDR2 is YFSETQ. The V end was cut by 5 bases, the J end by 2 bases, with 13 bases between. Several immunoSEQ plates received, in even portions, the genomic DNA of each subset. Here immunoSEQ multiplex PCR was the method, and the copy in TCRdb shows in-frame clones only, minus some. In the table there are around 990,000 clones, roughly 77% of which are singletons. Broader study findings: Large depth notwithstanding, sorted-subset sequencing proved incomplete by rarefaction.

The chain has TRBV5-1 and TRBJ1-1; D might be TRBD1 (5 bases). This TCR came from a man aged 18 to 29 in good health. Some clones in this sample may be carry-over from other donors' samples. Source material: memory CD4+ T cells from PBMCs. Specified subset: CD45RA-negative fraction. The CDR3 loop is CASRGGQGNTEAFF. The CDR3 coding sequence is TGCGCCAGCAGAGGAGGCCAGGGAAACACTGAAGCTTTCTTT.